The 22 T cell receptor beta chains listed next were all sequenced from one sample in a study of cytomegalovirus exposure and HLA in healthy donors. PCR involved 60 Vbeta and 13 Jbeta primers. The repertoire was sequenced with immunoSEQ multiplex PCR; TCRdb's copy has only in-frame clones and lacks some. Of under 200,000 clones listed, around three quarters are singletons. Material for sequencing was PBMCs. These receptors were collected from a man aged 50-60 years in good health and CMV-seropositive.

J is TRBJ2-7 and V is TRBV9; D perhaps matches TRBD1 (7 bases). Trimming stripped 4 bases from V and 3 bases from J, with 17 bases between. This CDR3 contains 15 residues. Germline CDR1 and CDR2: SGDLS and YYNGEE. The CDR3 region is CASSPGGQGFYEQYF. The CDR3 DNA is TGTGCCAGCAGCCCAGGGGGGCAGGGGTTCTACGAGCAGTACTTC.

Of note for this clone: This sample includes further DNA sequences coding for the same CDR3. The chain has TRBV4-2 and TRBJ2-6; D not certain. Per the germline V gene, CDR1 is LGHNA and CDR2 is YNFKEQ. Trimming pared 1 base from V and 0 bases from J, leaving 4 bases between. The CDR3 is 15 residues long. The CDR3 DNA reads TGTGCCAGCAGCCAAGCCGGCTCTGGGGCCAACGTCCTGACTTTC. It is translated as CASSQAGSGANVLTF.

The CDR3 coding sequence is TGTGCCAGCAGTTCACAGACAGGTCGACATCAGCCCCAGCATTTT. Translating it yields CASSSQTGRHQPQHF. The chain combines TRBV7-8 with TRBJ1-5; tentatively, D is TRBD1 (6 bases). Trimming left V 6 bases short and J 5 bases short, with 17 bases between. Germline V lookup: CDR1 SGHVS, CDR2 FQNEAQ. CDR3 length: 15 residues.

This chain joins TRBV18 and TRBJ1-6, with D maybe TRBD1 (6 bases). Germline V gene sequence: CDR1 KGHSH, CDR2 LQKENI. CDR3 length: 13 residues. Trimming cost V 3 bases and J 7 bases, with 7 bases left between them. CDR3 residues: CASSPDRNSPLHF. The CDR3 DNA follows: TGTGCCAGCTCACCGGACAGAAATTCACCCCTCCACTTT.

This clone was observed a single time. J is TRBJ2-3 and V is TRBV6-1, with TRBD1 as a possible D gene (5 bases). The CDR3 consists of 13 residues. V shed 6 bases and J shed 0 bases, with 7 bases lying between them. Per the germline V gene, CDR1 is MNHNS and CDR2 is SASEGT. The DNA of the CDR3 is TGTGCCAGCAGCCGACAGAGCACAGATACGCAGTATTTT. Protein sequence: CASSRQSTDTQYF.

The CDR3 region has the DNA TGTGCCAGCAGCCCGGACAGGGGTTCGGGCTATGGCTACACCTTC. This codes for CASSPDRGSGYGYTF. The V call is TRBV11-2, the J call TRBJ1-2, with 9 bases that match TRBD1. The junction had 8 bases not matched to a gene; V was cut back by 5 bases and J by 4 bases. The CDR3 is 15 residues long. Germline CDR1 and CDR2: SGHAT and FQNNGV.

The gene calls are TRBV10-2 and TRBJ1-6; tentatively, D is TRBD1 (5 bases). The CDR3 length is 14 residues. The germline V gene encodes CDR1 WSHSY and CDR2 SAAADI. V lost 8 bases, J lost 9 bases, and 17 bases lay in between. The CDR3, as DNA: TGCGCCAGCTGGGGAGGGGTAGACTCTTCACCCCTCCACTTT. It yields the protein CASWGGVDSSPLHF.

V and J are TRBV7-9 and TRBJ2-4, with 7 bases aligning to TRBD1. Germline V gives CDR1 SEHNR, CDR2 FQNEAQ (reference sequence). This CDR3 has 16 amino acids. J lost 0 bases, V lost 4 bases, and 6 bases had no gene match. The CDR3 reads CASSSTGASAKNIQYF. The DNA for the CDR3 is TGTGCCAGCAGCTCAACAGGGGCCTCAGCCAAAAACATTCAGTACTTC.

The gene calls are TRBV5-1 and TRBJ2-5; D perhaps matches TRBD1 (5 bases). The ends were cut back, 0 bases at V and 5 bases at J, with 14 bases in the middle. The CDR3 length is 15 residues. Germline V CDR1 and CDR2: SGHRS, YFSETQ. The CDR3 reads CASSLVLGRAETQYF. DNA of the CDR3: TGCGCCAGCAGCTTGGTTTTGGGCAGGGCGGAGACCCAGTACTTC.

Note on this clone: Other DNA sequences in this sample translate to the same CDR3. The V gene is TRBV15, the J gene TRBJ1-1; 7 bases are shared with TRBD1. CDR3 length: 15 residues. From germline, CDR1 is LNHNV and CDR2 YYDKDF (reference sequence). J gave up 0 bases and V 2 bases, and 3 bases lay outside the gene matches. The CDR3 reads CATSRYRGMNTEAFF. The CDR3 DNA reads TGTGCCACCAGCAGATACAGGGGAATGAACACTGAAGCTTTCTTT.

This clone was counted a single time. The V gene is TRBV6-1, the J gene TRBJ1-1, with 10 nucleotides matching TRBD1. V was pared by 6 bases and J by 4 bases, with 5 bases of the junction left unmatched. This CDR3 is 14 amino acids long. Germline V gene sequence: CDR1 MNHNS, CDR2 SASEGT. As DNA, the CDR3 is TGTGCCAGCAGCAGACAGGGGGCTAGCACTGAAGCTTTCTTT. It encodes CASSRQGASTEAFF.

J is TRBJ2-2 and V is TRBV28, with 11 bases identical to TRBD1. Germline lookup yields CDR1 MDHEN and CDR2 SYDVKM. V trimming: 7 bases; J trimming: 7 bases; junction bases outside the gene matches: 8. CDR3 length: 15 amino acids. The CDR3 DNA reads TGTGCCAGCACCTCGGGGGGACAGGGGGGCGGGGAGCTGTTTTTT. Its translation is CASTSGGQGGGELFF.

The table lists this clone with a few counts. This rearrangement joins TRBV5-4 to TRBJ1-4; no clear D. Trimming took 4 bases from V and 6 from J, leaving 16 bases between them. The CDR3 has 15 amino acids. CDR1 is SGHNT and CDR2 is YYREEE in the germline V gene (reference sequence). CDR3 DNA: TGTGCCAGCAGCCCCGGCCGAGGGAGGGATGAAAAACTGTTTTTT. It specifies CASSPGRGRDEKLFF.

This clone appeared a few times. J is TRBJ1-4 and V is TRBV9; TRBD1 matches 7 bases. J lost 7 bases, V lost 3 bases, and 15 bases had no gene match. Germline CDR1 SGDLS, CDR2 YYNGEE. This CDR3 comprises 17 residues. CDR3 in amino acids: CASSAGASRTGGEKLFF. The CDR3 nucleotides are TGTGCCAGCAGCGCAGGAGCGTCCCGGACAGGAGGTGAAAAACTGTTTTTT.

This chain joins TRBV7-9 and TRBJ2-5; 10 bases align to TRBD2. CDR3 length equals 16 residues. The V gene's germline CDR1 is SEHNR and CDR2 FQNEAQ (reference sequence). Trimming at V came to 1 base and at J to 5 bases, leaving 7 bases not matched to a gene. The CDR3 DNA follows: TGTGCCAGCAGCTTAGGGCTAGCGGGGGACGAGGAGACCCAGTACTTC. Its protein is CASSLGLAGDEETQYF.

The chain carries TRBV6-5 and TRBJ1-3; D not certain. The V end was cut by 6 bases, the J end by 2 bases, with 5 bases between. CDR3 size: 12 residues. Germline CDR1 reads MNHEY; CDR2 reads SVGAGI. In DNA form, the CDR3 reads TGTGCCAGCAGCCAGGCTGGAAACACCATATATTTT. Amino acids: CASSQAGNTIYF.

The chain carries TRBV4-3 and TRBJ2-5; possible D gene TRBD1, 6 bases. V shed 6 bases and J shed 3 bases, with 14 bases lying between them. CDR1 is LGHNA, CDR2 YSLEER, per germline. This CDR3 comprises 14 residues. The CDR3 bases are TGCGCCAGCAGAGGAGGACAGACAAAAGAGACCCAGTACTTC. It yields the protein CASRGGQTKETQYF.

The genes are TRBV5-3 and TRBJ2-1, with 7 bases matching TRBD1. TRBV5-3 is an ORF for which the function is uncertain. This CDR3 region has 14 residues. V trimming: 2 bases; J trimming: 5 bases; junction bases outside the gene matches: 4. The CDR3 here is CARSLQGRDNEQFF. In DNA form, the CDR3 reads TGTGCCAGAAGCTTACAGGGGCGGGACAATGAGCAGTTCTTC.

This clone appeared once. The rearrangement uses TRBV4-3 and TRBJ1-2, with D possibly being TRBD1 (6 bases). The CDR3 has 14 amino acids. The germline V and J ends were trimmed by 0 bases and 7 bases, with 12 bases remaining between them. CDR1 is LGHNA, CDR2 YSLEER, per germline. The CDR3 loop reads CASSQDRGGGGYTF. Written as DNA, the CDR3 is TGCGCCAGCAGCCAAGACAGGGGCGGGGGTGGCTACACCTTC.

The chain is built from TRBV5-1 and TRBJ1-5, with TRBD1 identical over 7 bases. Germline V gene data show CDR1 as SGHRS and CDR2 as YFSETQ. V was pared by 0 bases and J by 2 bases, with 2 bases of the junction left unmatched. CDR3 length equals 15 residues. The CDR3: CASSLDRGRNQPQHF. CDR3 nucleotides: TGCGCCAGCAGCTTGGACAGGGGACGCAATCAGCCCCAGCATTTT.

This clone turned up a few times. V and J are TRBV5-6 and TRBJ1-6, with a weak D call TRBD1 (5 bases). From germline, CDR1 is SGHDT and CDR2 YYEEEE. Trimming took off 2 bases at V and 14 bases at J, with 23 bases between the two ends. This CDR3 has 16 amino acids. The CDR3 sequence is CASSLLPTGIGSSLHF. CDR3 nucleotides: TGTGCCAGCAGCTTACTTCCTACAGGAATTGGGTCTTCCCTCCACTTT.

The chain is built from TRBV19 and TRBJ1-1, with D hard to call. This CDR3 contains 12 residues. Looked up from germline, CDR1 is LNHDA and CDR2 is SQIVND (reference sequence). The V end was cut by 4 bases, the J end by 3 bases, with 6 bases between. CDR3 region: CASSRAYTEAFF. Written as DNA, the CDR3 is TGTGCCAGTAGTAGGGCTTACACTGAAGCTTTCTTT.